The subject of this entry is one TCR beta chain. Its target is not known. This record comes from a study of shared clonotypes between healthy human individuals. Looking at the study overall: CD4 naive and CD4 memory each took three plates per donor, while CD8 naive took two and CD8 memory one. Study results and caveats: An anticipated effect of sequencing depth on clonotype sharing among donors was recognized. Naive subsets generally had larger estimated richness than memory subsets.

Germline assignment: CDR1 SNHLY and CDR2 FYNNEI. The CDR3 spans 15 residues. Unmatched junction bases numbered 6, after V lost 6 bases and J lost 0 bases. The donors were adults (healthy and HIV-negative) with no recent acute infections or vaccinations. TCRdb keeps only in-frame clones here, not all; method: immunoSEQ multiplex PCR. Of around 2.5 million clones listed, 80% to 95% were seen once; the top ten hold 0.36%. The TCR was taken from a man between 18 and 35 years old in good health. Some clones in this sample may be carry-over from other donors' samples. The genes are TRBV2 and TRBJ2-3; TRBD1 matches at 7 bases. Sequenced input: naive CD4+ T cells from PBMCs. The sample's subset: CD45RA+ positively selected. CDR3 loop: CASRNRGLSTDTQYF. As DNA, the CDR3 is TGTGCCAGCAGGAATAGGGGGCTTAGCACAGATACGCAGTATTTT.